The present T cell receptor (beta chain) was sequenced within a study of Graves' ophthalmopathy and Graves' hyperthyroidism (dated by TCRdb to between 2018 and 2020). Regarding the complete study: Hyperthyroidism was defined as stable when no progression to ophthalmopathy occurred within 18 months of follow-up. The study used signatures of the TCR beta repertoire to tell Graves' ophthalmopathy apart from Graves' hyperthyroidism and to predict which patients would progress to ophthalmopathy. In total, 120 to 150 blood samples were TCR-sequenced: roughly 45 ophthalmopathy, 75 hyperthyroidism and approximately 17 hyperthyroidism-to-ophthalmopathy patients. To explore V-J signatures distinguishing ophthalmopathy from hyperthyroidism, a discovery set of 100 patients (about 43 ophthalmopathy, 55 to 60 stable hyperthyroidism) was enrolled. An independent validation cohort comprised 18 hyperthyroidism patients and 15 to 17 patients who later progressed from hyperthyroidism to ophthalmopathy. In five or six hyperthyroidism patients, T-cell repertoires of thyroid tissue and blood were compared. Following sampling, methimazole starting at 30 mg daily was administered to hyperthyroidism patients, and high-dose intravenous methylprednisolone was administered to ophthalmopathy patients.

For repertoire sequencing, TCR beta CDR3 regions were amplified from RNA transcripts. The first round of RT-PCR was done with HTBI primers and the Qiagen OneStep RT-PCR kit, and was followed by a second round of multiplex PCR, then size selection and purification. Libraries were sequenced paired-end with 100 bp reads on an Illumina HiSeq2000. The original pipeline was this. Reads were processed with SOAPnuke, discarding reads with adapters, uncalled bases, mean Phred below 15, or no exact constant-primer or identifier match. COPE v1.2.5 was used to merge high-quality paired reads. Each unique nucleotide sequence was defined as a clonotype, and clonotypes were aligned to IMGT TRB V, D and J references with MiTCR v1.1. The analysis was limited to V-J combinations with a frequency above 0.0001, which together covered 99% to 99.2% of the repertoires. For each V-J combination, a TCR clonal expansion and chaos score was defined as the ratio of F50 clonal expansion to chaos observed in the TCRdist matrix. Features were reduced by Welch's t-statistics and random forest to some 13 V-J combinations, which fed a naive Bayes classifier. Thyroid-blood repertoire similarity was quantified with the Morisita-Horn index. TCRdb trimmed public reads at Q25 via fastp, called clones via MiXCR and kept in-frame beta chains. A single entry per CDR3 protein holds the most common genes and DNA from its merged rows. The V and J calls, along with clone size, are taken from TCRdb and not from the paper's own processing. The sample table shows 1 million to 1.3 million distinct CDR3 sequences, and about 38% are seen once. The ten largest account for 11% of the sample.

A word on this clonotype: Its cognate antigen has yet to be identified. Base qualities are not provided; no much larger clone lies one nucleotide away.

Patients with hyperthyroidism were aged 18 to 65 years, had been newly diagnosed, and had a disease duration of less than 2 months. Patients were excluded if they had other autoimmune diseases, uncontrolled infections, pregnancy or lactation. Diagnosis relied on clinical symptoms, serum thyroxine, TRAb, thyroid ultrasound and orbital computed tomography. Total RNA was extracted with Trizol reagent and quality-checked on an Agilent 2100 Bioanalyzer. V loses 5 bases of germline sequence and J loses 4 bases, and the interval between the two ends is 12 bases. The CDR3, cysteine through phenylalanine, is 13 amino acids long. CDR3 DNA only is kept here, 39 bases in frame from base 1. CDR1 and CDR2, looked up from the germline V gene, are SGHRS and YFSETQ. The paper's findings and limits, for the study overall: Sample size was not statistically predetermined, and group allocation was not concealed from the investigators. In cross-validation, the 13-signature model distinguished ophthalmopathy from stable hyperthyroidism with 85% to 90% sensitivity and about 84% specificity, and in the test set the corresponding values were roughly 80% and 76%. In validation, the model predicted ophthalmopathy progression with about 71% sensitivity and less than 80% specificity; about a dozen predicted patients were CT-confirmed with GO in a median of 6.5 months. Among expanded thyroid clonotypes with frequency above 0.001, most also showed up in blood, which suggests that blood repertoires may reflect the thyroid immune response.

The V gene is TRBV5-1 and the J gene is TRBJ1-2, with the D gene too uncertain to name. The specimen sequenced was peripheral blood or thyroid tissue (not recorded which). This clonotype was sampled from an adult man with Graves' hyperthyroidism. The CDR3 region has the sequence CASSPVGSYGYTF. The DNA sequence reads TGCGCCAGCAGTCCGGTGGGCAGCTATGGCTACACCTTC.